This entry describes one T cell receptor beta chain. The length of the CDR3 is 13 residues. The V end was cut by 8 bases, the J end by 0 bases, with 9 bases between. Germline CDR1 and CDR2: MNHEY and SVGAGI. The record originates from a study of CD8+ T cells in alopecia areata. Reverse transcription of extracted RNA yielded cDNA, which provided the sequencing template. Measured with immunoSEQ multiplex PCR; TCRdb has only the in-frame clones, and not every one. The sample records about 140,000 clones, 62% being singletons. The sample consisted of CD8+ T cells sorted from blood. This rearrangement joins TRBV6-5 to TRBJ2-3; D is uncertain. This TCR derives from a human donor in good health. The CDR3 nucleotides are TGTGCCAGCGGTGAATCTAGCACAGATACGCAGTATTTT. Its translation: CASGESSTDTQYF.